This entry concerns a single TCR beta chain. The data belong to a study of blood T cell repertoires in COVID-19. Study summary: Samples representing acute and convalescent COVID-19 were sourced from the United States, Italy and Spain. Nucleic acid was either cDNA or gDNA, and it came from T cells, B-cell-depleted T cells, or PBMCs.

This CDR3 contains 17 residues. V shed 6 bases and J 2 bases; nucleotides not matched to a gene: 13. Germline CDR1 is MDHEN and CDR2 is SYDVKM. Original handling: Estimates of nucleated cell counts were drawn from the amplification of reference gene primers. The protocol was immunoSEQ multiplex PCR, while the TCRdb copy is restricted to in-frame clones and leaves out a portion. That table is the source of V, J and clone size, and D and trimming were worked out from the DNA. Of 330,000 or so clones listed, around nine tenths are singletons. Participants in the exposed group had met a COVID-19 case in the 2 weeks before joining the study.

The receptor's source is a woman aged 25 to 39 who had been exposed to COVID-19. V is TRBV28 and J is TRBJ2-7; 10 bases match TRBD1. The sequencing input was PBMCs or T cells enriched from blood (not recorded which). This CDR3 is CASSPPWTGGFTYEQYF. In nucleotides, the CDR3 is TGTGCCAGCAGCCCACCGTGGACAGGGGGTTTTACCTACGAGCAGTACTTC.